What follows are 23 T cell receptor beta chains derived from one specimen sequenced in a study of blood T cell repertoires in COVID-19 (dated by TCRdb to about 2020). The protocol used for the library was the immunoSEQ multiplex PCR assay. Sourced from immuneACCESS, this table was stored by TCRdb with only in-frame sequences that have V and J called. A share of the clones is absent; for the studies checked, an unresolved V gene accounts for under half, and the remainder has no known explanation. A total of roughly 280,000 clones appear in this sample, around 87% of them only once. In total, the top ten clones hold more than 4.5% of the sample. Sequenced sample: peripheral blood. These receptors all stem from an older woman with COVID-19, enrolled during active disease.

The chain has TRBV5-1 and TRBJ2-3; TRBD2 matches at 13 bases. In germline, CDR1 is SGHRS, CDR2 YFSETQ. The CDR3 is 16 amino acids. V dropped 2 bases and J dropped 9; count of bases not matched to a gene: 9. CDR3 bases: TGCGCCAGCAGCTTCGGACTAGCGGGAGAACCAGGGACGCAGTATTTT. Translating gives CASSFGLAGEPGTQYF.

The chain recombines TRBV6-5 with TRBJ1-2; D is uncertain. V was shortened by 4 bases and J by 5 bases, with 8 bases between the two germline ends. This CDR3 comprises 12 residues. CDR1 and CDR2 (germline): MNHEY, SVGAGI. Here the CDR3 DNA reads TGTGCCAGCAGTTCCACAGATTATGGCTACACCTTC. Translated, it gives CASSSTDYGYTF.

The chain has TRBV6-4 and TRBJ2-4; 8 bases line up with TRBD1. J gave up 4 bases and V 10 bases, and 9 bases lay outside the gene matches. CDR1 and CDR2 (germline): MRHNA, SNTAGT. The CDR3 runs to 14 residues. CDR3 sequence reads: CATPARGPKNIQYF. The CDR3 DNA is TGTGCCACCCCGGCCAGGGGGCCGAAAAACATTCAGTACTTC.

The genes are TRBV18 and TRBJ2-1, with D possibly TRBD2 on 5 matching bases. The length of the CDR3 is 15 residues. The V gene lost 6 bases and the J gene lost 1 base, with 13 bases spanning the gap. CDR1 is KGHSH and CDR2 is LQKENI in the germline V gene. The CDR3 region has the DNA TGTGCCAGCTCCCCTCTGCGGGCTTCCTACAATGAGCAGTTCTTC. It is translated as CASSPLRASYNEQFF.

In regard to this clone: This specimen includes other DNA sequences encoding the same CDR3. J is TRBJ1-2 and V is TRBV28; TRBD1 might be the D (5 bases). The V gene's germline CDR1 is MDHEN and CDR2 SYDVKM. Between the trimmed V and J ends, which lost 7 bases and 1 base, there was a span of 16 bases. CDR3 length: 15 amino acids. The CDR3 protein is CASTPAQGLNYGYTF. The CDR3 region has the DNA TGTGCCAGCACCCCGGCCCAGGGACTTAACTATGGCTACACCTTC.

This chain connects TRBV4-1 to TRBJ1-1, with TRBD1 as a possible D gene (6 bases). Germline CDR1 reads MGHRA; CDR2 reads YSYEKL. The CDR3 sequence is 16 residues long. Between the trimmed V and J ends, which lost 0 bases and 6 bases, there was a span of 17 bases. The CDR3 sequence: CASSQERTARSPEAFF. The CDR3, as DNA: TGCGCCAGCAGCCAAGAAAGGACAGCGCGAAGCCCTGAAGCTTTCTTT.

This clone appeared once. The CDR3, as DNA: TGTGCCAGCAGCTTCCAAAACCAGGGCTACACCTTC. Its protein is CASSFQNQGYTF. The rearrangement joins TRBV7-9 to TRBJ1-2; D gene ambiguous. The germline gives CDR1 SEHNR, CDR2 FQNEAQ (reference sequence). V shed 3 bases and J shed 8 bases, with 10 bases lying between them. The CDR3 runs to 12 residues.

This chain uses TRBV30 with TRBJ2-3; 8 nucleotides align to TRBD1. CDR1 and CDR2 from the germline V gene are GTSNPN and SVGIG (reference sequence). The V gene end was trimmed by 2 bases and the J gene end by 2 bases; junction bases not matched to a gene: 6. The CDR3 covers 15 residues. Here the CDR3 reads CAWSPQTGVTDTQYF. The CDR3, as DNA: TGTGCCTGGAGTCCGCAGACAGGGGTCACAGATACGCAGTATTTT.

The V call is TRBV4-3, the J call TRBJ2-7, with 9 bases matching TRBD2. CDR1 and CDR2 from the germline V gene are LGHNA and YSLEER. Losses at the gene ends were 0 bases for V and 4 bases for J; bases not matched to a gene: 4. This CDR3 spans 15 amino acids. CDR3 sequence: CASSQDDSGSYEQYF. CDR3 DNA sequence: TGCGCCAGCAGCCAAGATGATAGCGGGAGTTACGAGCAGTACTTC.

The V and J genes are TRBV19 and TRBJ1-2, with unresolved D. Germline V lookup: CDR1 LNHDA, CDR2 SQIVND (reference sequence). This CDR3 has 15 residues. V lost 4 bases and J lost 0, with 12 bases in between. In DNA, the CDR3 is TGTGCCAGTAGTACCGGACTGGGAACTAACTATGGCTACACCTTC. Its protein is CASSTGLGTNYGYTF.

J is TRBJ2-5 and V is TRBV7-8, with D possibly TRBD2 on 6 matching bases. The germline V gene has CDR1 SGHVS and CDR2 FQNEAQ. The CDR3 totals 16 residues. V dropped 6 bases and J dropped 3 bases, with 20 bases sitting between them. The CDR3 DNA reads as TGTGCCAGCAGTTCAAAATGGGGGGACTCTAAAGAGACCCAGTACTTC. The encoded protein is CASSSKWGDSKETQYF.

V gene TRBV6-2 or TRBV6-3 combines with J gene TRBJ1-5, with D unclear. The germline gives CDR1 MNHEY, CDR2 SVGEGT. CDR3 length: 13 amino acids. Trimming cost V 2 bases and J 10 bases, with 12 bases left between them. The chain's CDR3 is CASSYQRGNPQHF. CDR3 nucleotide sequence: TGTGCCAGCAGTTACCAGAGAGGGAATCCCCAGCATTTT.

The chain has TRBV3-1 (or the pseudogene TRBV3-2) and TRBJ1-2; D call uncertain. Trimming pared 1 base from V and 5 bases from J, leaving 8 bases between. CDR1 is LGHDT, CDR2 YNNKEL, per germline (reference sequence). This CDR3 comprises 13 residues. The CDR3 DNA reads TGTGCCAGCAGCCAAGTGGGAGGTTATGGCTACACCTTC. Translated, it gives CASSQVGGYGYTF.

CDR3 sequence reads: CASSKSSGTAGDTQYF. Here the CDR3 DNA reads TGTGCCAGCAGCAAATCTAGCGGGACCGCCGGAGATACGCAGTATTTT. The chain joins TRBV21-1 to TRBJ2-3; the table calls TRBD2, which could not be checked here. TRBV21-1 is classified as a pseudogene. The CDR3 runs 16 residues.

This rearrangement joins TRBV7-9 to TRBJ2-3; 9 nucleotides line up with TRBD1. J was trimmed by 3 bases and V by 7 bases; bases with no gene match: 5. There are 14 residues in the CDR3. CDR1 is SEHNR and CDR2 is FQNEAQ in the germline V gene (reference sequence). The CDR3 DNA reads as TGTGCCAGCACCCTACAGGGGGCGACAGATACGCAGTATTTT. This codes for CASTLQGATDTQYF.

The chain couples TRBV6-4 to TRBJ2-3; unclear D gene. Trimming took off 3 bases at V and 8 bases at J, with 12 bases between the two ends. CDR3 length: 13 amino acids. Germline assignment: CDR1 MRHNA and CDR2 SNTAGT. CDR3 amino acids: CASSEFPRGTQYF. The CDR3 DNA sequence: TGTGCCAGCAGTGAATTCCCTCGCGGTACGCAGTATTTT.

The chain recombines TRBV6-5 with TRBJ2-5, with no clear D. The CDR3 has 13 residues. CDR1 is MNHEY, CDR2 SVGAGI, per germline. Trimming took 7 bases from V and 1 from J, leaving 10 bases between them. CDR3 DNA sequence: TGTGCCAGCACCCAGACACCCCAAGAGACCCAGTACTTC. It translates to CASTQTPQETQYF.

The chain joins TRBV6-5 to TRBJ2-2, with 7 bases fitting TRBD1. The CDR3 length is 14 residues. J gave up 4 bases and V 6 bases, and 5 bases lay outside the gene matches. Germline assignment: CDR1 MNHEY and CDR2 SVGAGI. In nucleotides, the CDR3 is TGTGCCAGCAGGAGGGACAGTGGCACCGGGGAGCTGTTTTTT. This gives the protein CASRRDSGTGELFF.

The chain combines TRBV6-1 with TRBJ1-2; 10 positions agree with TRBD1. This CDR3 is 17 amino acids long. J gave up 4 bases and V 3 bases, and 11 bases lay outside the gene matches. Germline CDR1 MNHNS, CDR2 SASEGT. CDR3 bases: TGTGCCAGCAGTGACATACTAAGACAGGGGGCGCTCTATGGCTACACCTTC. Translating it yields CASSDILRQGALYGYTF.

The gene calls are TRBV18 and TRBJ2-1; 11 positions match TRBD2. Trimming at V came to 3 bases and at J to 3 bases, leaving 4 bases not matched to a gene. CDR1 KGHSH and CDR2 LQKENI come from the germline V gene. The CDR3 spans 16 residues. Here the CDR3 reads CASSPRLAGNYNEQFF. The CDR3 bases are TGTGCCAGCTCACCTAGACTAGCGGGAAACTACAATGAGCAGTTCTTC.

The V gene is TRBV18, the J gene TRBJ2-2; D remains unclear. CDR1 KGHSH and CDR2 LQKENI come from the germline V gene. The germline V and J ends were trimmed by 2 bases and 4 bases, with 14 bases remaining between them. This CDR3 is built from 16 residues. The CDR3, as DNA: TGTGCCAGCTCACCAAGGCAGGCTTTAGGCACCGGGGAGCTGTTTTTT. Translation gives CASSPRQALGTGELFF.

This clone was seen once. The CDR3 is CAWRVAGAGDIQYF. The CDR3 bases are TGTGCCTGGAGAGTAGCGGGAGCTGGCGACATTCAGTACTTC. The rearrangement joins TRBV30 to TRBJ2-4; 9 positions match TRBD2. The CDR3 spans 14 residues. The germline V gene encodes CDR1 GTSNPN and CDR2 SVGIG (reference sequence). V was clipped by 3 bases and J by 8 bases; unmatched bases: 8. Looking up the rest from reference TRBV30 and TRBJ2-4 gives the full variable domain: SQTIHQWPATLVQPVGSPLSLECTVEGTSNPNLYWYRQAAGRGLQLLFYSVGIGQISSEVPQNLSASRPQDRQFILSSKKLLLSDSGFYLCAWRVAGAGDIQYFGAGTRLSVL.

This clone turned up a few times. Other DNA sequences in the same sample also yield this CDR3. The chain links TRBV7-3 to TRBJ1-2; D gene ambiguous. The germline V gene has CDR1 SGHTA and CDR2 FQGTGA. The CDR3 totals 12 residues. The V end was cut by 1 base, the J end by 6 bases, with 6 bases between. CDR3 in amino acids: CASSLSGHGYTF. In nucleotides, the CDR3 is TGTGCCAGCAGCTTAAGCGGGCATGGCTACACCTTC.